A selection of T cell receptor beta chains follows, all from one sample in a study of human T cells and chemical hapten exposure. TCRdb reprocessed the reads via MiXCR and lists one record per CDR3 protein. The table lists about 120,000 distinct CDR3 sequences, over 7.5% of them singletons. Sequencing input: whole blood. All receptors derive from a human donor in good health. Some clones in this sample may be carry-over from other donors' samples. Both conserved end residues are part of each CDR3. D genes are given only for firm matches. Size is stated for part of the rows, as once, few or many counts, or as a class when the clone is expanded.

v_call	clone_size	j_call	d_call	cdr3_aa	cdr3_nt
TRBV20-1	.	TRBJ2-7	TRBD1	CSGMTGGNSYEQYF	TGCAGTGGAATGACAGGGGGCAATTCCTACGAGCAGTACTTC
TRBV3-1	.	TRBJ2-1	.	CASSQIDYNEQFF	TGTGCCAGCAGCCAGATAGACTACAATGAGCAGTTCTTC
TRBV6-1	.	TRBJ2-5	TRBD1	CASSEPGGRETQYF	TGTGCCAGCAGTGAACCAGGGGGAAGGGAGACCCAGTACTTC
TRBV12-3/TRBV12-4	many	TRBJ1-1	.	CASRPTGSTEAFF	TGTGCCAGCAGACCTACAGGGAGCACTGAAGCTTTCTTT
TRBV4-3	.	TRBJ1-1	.	CASGPGHKNTEAFF	TGCGCCAGCGGGCCGGGACACAAGAACACTGAAGCTTTCTTT
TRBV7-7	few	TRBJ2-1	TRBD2	CASSLRLAGEGNEQFF	TGTGCCAGCAGCTTGAGACTAGCGGGAGAGGGGAATGAGCAGTTCTTC
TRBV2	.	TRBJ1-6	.	CASSQKLPWGSGNSPLHF	TGTGCCAGCAGTCAAAAACTCCCGTGGGGGAGTGGTAATTCACCCCTCCACTTT
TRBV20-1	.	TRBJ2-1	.	CSASWLNEQFF	TGCAGTGCTAGTTGGCTGAATGAGCAGTTCTTC
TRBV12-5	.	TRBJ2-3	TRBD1	CASGWRGTGEADTQYF	TGTGCTAGTGGTTGGCGCGGGACAGGGGAGGCAGATACGCAGTATTTT
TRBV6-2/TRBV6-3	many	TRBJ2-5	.	CASSPGRGTDFETQYF	TGTGCCAGCAGCCCAGGCCGGGGTACCGACTTTGAGACCCAGTACTTC
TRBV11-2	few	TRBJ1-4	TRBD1	CASSFGQGWTNEKLFF	TGTGCCAGCAGCTTCGGACAGGGGTGGACTAATGAAAAACTGTTTTTT